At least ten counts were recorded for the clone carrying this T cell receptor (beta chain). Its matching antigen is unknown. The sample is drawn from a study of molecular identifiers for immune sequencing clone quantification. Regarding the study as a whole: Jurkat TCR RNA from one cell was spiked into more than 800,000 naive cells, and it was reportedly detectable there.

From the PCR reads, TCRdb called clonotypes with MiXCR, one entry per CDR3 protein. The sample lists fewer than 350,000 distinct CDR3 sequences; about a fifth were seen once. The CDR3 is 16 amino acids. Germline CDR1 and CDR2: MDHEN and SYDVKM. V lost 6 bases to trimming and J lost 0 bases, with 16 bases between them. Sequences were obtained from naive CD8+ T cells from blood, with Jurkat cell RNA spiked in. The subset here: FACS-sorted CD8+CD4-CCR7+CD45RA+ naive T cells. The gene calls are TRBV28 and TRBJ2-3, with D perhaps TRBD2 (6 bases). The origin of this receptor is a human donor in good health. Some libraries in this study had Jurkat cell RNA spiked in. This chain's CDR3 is CASSAGTLSSTDTQYF. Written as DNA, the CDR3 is TGTGCCAGCAGCGCCGGGACTTTATCTAGCACAGATACGCAGTATTTT.